One sample yielded the 24 T cell receptor beta chains listed below, sequenced in a study of CD8 T cells in ankylosing spondylitis. TCRdb re-analysed the 5' RACE reads in MiXCR, keeping a single row per CDR3 protein. The sample has 200,000 to 250,000 distinct CDR3 sequences, about 10% seen once. Sequencing was carried out using blood, either unsorted or a sorted T cell fraction (not recorded which). All receptors derive from a male donor with ankylosing spondylitis or in good health (not recorded which).

The chain has TRBV12-3 or TRBV12-4 and TRBJ1-1, with D unclear. The CDR3 is made up of 15 amino acids. V lost 6 bases and J 0 bases, leaving 14 bases between the germline ends. This chain's CDR3 is CASSPDVLMNTEAFF. The DNA for the CDR3 is TGTGCCAGCAGCCCCGATGTGCTAATGAACACTGAAGCTTTCTTT.

The V gene is TRBV5-1, the J gene TRBJ2-1; TRBD2 aligns across 12 bases. The CDR3 loop spans 15 amino acids. Germline CDR1 and CDR2: SGHRS and YFSETQ. The V segment lost 4 bases and the J segment 8 bases; nucleotides outside the gene matches: 7. The CDR3 protein is CASSPPSGGADEQFF. In DNA, the CDR3 is TGCGCCAGCAGCCCACCTAGCGGGGGGGCCGATGAGCAGTTCTTC.

This clonotype occurred many times. The chain links TRBV29-1 to TRBJ1-3, with unresolved D. The CDR3 has 13 amino acids. Trimming left V 6 bases short and J 0 bases short, with 9 bases between. CDR1 is SQVTM, CDR2 ANQGSEA, per germline. The CDR3: CSVKEDSGNTIYF. Written as DNA, the CDR3 is TGCAGCGTAAAAGAAGACTCTGGAAACACCATATATTTT.

This chain uses TRBV2 with TRBJ2-1; D ambiguous. The CDR3 has 11 amino acids. Germline CDR1 SNHLY, CDR2 FYNNEI. V lost 7 bases and J lost 3, with 4 bases in between. The CDR3 nucleotides are TGTGCCAGCACTCTCTACAATGAGCAGTTCTTC. Its translation: CASTLYNEQFF. Based on the CDR3 plus reference TRBV2 and TRBJ2-1, the full variable domain is EPEVTQTPSHQVTQMGQEVILRCVPISNHLYFYWYRQILGQKVEFLVSFYNNEISEKSEIFDDQFSVERPDGSNFTLKIRSTKLEDSAMYFCASTLYNEQFFGPGTRLTVL.

This clonotype was recorded a few times. CDR3 bases: TGTGCCAGCAGTTTAAGCACCACCCTTAATCAGCCCCAGCATTTT. It is translated as CASSLSTTLNQPQHF. V usage is TRBV28 and J usage is TRBJ1-5, with D uncertain. Trimming removed 2 bases from V and 4 bases from J, with 12 bases in between. Germline V CDR1 and CDR2: MDHEN, SYDVKM. The CDR3 length is 15 residues.

The chain carries TRBV12-3 or TRBV12-4 and TRBJ2-1, with 10 bases fitting TRBD1. CDR3 length: 16 amino acids. V gave up 7 bases and J gave up 9 bases; unmatched junction bases: 15. The CDR3 protein is CASTRDRGPFGSEQFF. The DNA for the CDR3 is TGTGCCAGCACCAGAGACAGGGGGCCTTTTGGGAGTGAGCAGTTCTTC.

There are many counts of this clonotype. The chain couples TRBV20-1 to TRBJ2-1; D possibly corresponds to TRBD1 (5 bases). The length of the CDR3 is 17 residues. With 5 bases removed from V and 2 bases from J, the gap between germline ends came to 22 bases. CDR1 and CDR2 from the germline V gene are DFQATT and SNEGSKA (reference sequence). CDR3 in DNA: TGCAGTGCTTATGTGGTTAGGATGGACACCACCTACAATGAGCAGTTCTTC. Translation gives CSAYVVRMDTTYNEQFF.

The genes are TRBV7-3 and TRBJ2-2; D perhaps matches TRBD1 (7 bases). Deletions cut 3 bases from V and 4 bases from J, with 12 bases between. The V gene's germline CDR1 is SGHTA and CDR2 FQGTGA. The CDR3 length is 15 residues. The CDR3 region is CASSFRGALTGELFF. CDR3 sequence (DNA): TGTGCCAGCAGCTTCAGGGGGGCCCTCACCGGGGAGCTGTTTTTT.

This clonotype was observed many times. The genes are TRBV20-1 and TRBJ1-1, with no clear D. This CDR3 is built from 15 residues. Germline lookup yields CDR1 DFQATT and CDR2 SNEGSKA (reference sequence). Trimming left V 0 bases short and J 3 bases short, with 14 bases between. The CDR3 DNA reads TGCAGTGCTAGAGACACCCGAGGCGCGGACACTGAAGCTTTCTTT. It translates to CSARDTRGADTEAFF.

The sample holds many counts of this clonotype. The V and J genes are TRBV18 and TRBJ2-7; 8 bases fit TRBD1. The germline V gene has CDR1 KGHSH and CDR2 LQKENI. V was pared by 3 bases and J by 2 bases, with 6 bases of the junction left unmatched. This CDR3 has 15 residues. This chain's CDR3 is CASSPGTGSPYEQYF. The CDR3 coding sequence is TGTGCCAGCTCACCTGGGACAGGTAGCCCCTACGAGCAGTACTTC.

This clonotype showed up just a few times. The chain employs TRBV11-2 and TRBJ2-4, with 10 nucleotides matching TRBD2. Looked up from germline, CDR1 is SGHAT and CDR2 is FQNNGV. The V segment lost 2 bases and the J segment 0 bases; nucleotides outside the gene matches: 7. The length of the CDR3 is 18 residues. The CDR3 is CASSLRDGTSVAKNIQYF. The CDR3 nucleotides are TGTGCCAGCAGCTTAAGAGACGGGACTAGCGTAGCCAAAAACATTCAGTACTTC.

This chain links TRBV6-4 with TRBJ2-1, with D possibly matching TRBD1 (7 bases). The ends were cut back, 6 bases at V and 7 bases at J, with 13 bases in the middle. CDR1 is MRHNA, CDR2 SNTAGT, per germline. There are 13 residues in the CDR3. CDR3 region: CASSAGGPNEQFF. For the CDR3, the DNA is TGTGCCAGCAGCGCAGGGGGGCCTAATGAGCAGTTCTTC.

This chain joins TRBV28 and TRBJ1-2; tentative D call: TRBD1 (5 bases). CDR1 is MDHEN, CDR2 SYDVKM, per germline. Trimming cost V 3 bases and J 3 bases, with 11 bases left between them. The CDR3 runs 14 residues. The CDR3 DNA is TGTGCCAGCAGTTTTCAGGGCTTCGACTATGGCTACACCTTC. Its protein product is CASSFQGFDYGYTF.

The table lists this clonotype with a few counts. The rearrangement uses TRBV7-9 and TRBJ2-7; possible D gene TRBD2, 5 bases. The V end lost 1 base, the J end lost 8 bases, and 12 bases lay between the germline ends. The CDR3 has 13 residues. CDR1 and CDR2 (germline): SEHNR, FQNEAQ (reference sequence). CDR3: CASSLVSGNQQYF. In DNA, the CDR3 is TGTGCCAGCAGCTTAGTTTCGGGGAACCAGCAGTACTTC.

The genes are TRBV5-8 and TRBJ2-3; 8 bases line up with TRBD1. CDR1 is SGHTS, CDR2 YDEGEE, per germline. This CDR3 comprises 15 residues. With V trimmed by 8 bases and J by 2 bases, 10 bases remained unmatched. CDR3 DNA: TGTGCCAGACCTGTCAGGGGGCTTAACACAGATACGCAGTATTTT. Protein sequence: CARPVRGLNTDTQYF.

This clonotype has more than one count but fewer than ten. V gene TRBV7-6 combines with J gene TRBJ2-7, with 8 bases aligning to TRBD1. Trimming at V came to 5 bases and at J to 2 bases, leaving 14 bases not matched to a gene. The CDR3 runs 17 residues. Germline V gene lookup returns CDR1 SGHVS and CDR2 FNYEAQ. The CDR3 nucleotides are TGTGCCAGCAGCCGCTGGTTGGAGACAGGGGACCCCTACGAGCAGTACTTC. Translating gives CASSRWLETGDPYEQYF. The whole variable domain, remainder taken from reference TRBV7-6 and TRBJ2-7, is GAGVSQSPRYKVTKRGQDVALRCDPISGHVSLYWYRQALGQGPEFLTYFNYEAQQDKSGLPNDRFSAERPEGSISTLTIQRTEQRDSAMYRCASSRWLETGDPYEQYFGPGTRLTVT.

This clonotype was picked up many times. The chain is built from TRBV7-2 and TRBJ1-1, with TRBD1 as a possible D gene (5 bases). The CDR3 is made up of 16 amino acids. Germline loops: CDR1 SGHTA, CDR2 FQGNSA. Trimming pared 2 bases from V and 0 bases from J, leaving 13 bases between. The CDR3 region is CASSLQGRSMNTEAFF. The CDR3 DNA follows: TGTGCCAGCAGCTTACAGGGACGGTCAATGAACACTGAAGCTTTCTTT.

In this sample, this clonotype turned up many times. J is TRBJ2-7 and V is TRBV27, with 12 bases lining up with TRBD1. Losses at the gene ends were 2 bases for V and 0 bases for J; bases not matched to a gene: 2. The CDR3 covers 16 residues. CDR1 is MNHEY, CDR2 SMNVEV, per germline (reference sequence). The CDR3 DNA reads TGTGCCAGCAGTTTAGGGGACAGGGGGCTCTCCTACGAGCAGTACTTC. Translation gives CASSLGDRGLSYEQYF.

The chain uses TRBV5-1 and TRBJ2-6; possible D gene TRBD2, 6 bases. The CDR3 consists of 16 residues. CDR1 is SGHRS and CDR2 is YFSETQ in the germline V gene. Trimming cost V 0 bases and J 0 bases, with 7 bases left between them. CDR3 bases: TGCGCCAGCAGCTTGGGGGGGGACTCTGGGGCCAACGTCCTGACTTTC. It translates to CASSLGGDSGANVLTF. The whole variable domain, remainder taken from reference TRBV5-1 and TRBJ2-6, is KAGVTQTPRYLIKTRGQQVTLSCSPISGHRSVSWYQQTPGQGLQFLFEYFSETQRNKGNFPGRFSGRQFSNSRSEMNVSTLELGDSALYLCASSLGGDSGANVLTFGAGSRLTVL.

This clonotype has a handful of counts. This chain's CDR3 is CASRFTTGGQETQYF. CDR3 sequence (DNA): TGTGCCAGCAGATTCACGACAGGGGGGCAAGAGACCCAGTACTTC. The chain employs TRBV28 and TRBJ2-5; 9 nucleotides align to TRBD1. The CDR3 is 15 residues long. The trim removed 6 bases at V and 2 bases at J, leaving 7 bases unmatched. The germline V gene encodes CDR1 MDHEN and CDR2 SYDVKM.

This sequence joins TRBV12-3 or TRBV12-4 and TRBJ2-7, with 8 nucleotides matching TRBD2. Losses at the gene ends were 5 bases for V and 0 bases for J; bases not matched to a gene: 15. The CDR3 runs to 18 residues. CDR3 sequence reads: CASSPGGLGRGVSYEQYF. CDR3 coding DNA: TGTGCCAGCAGTCCGGGGGGGTTGGGGCGGGGGGTCTCCTACGAGCAGTACTTC.

This clonotype occurred many times. This chain connects TRBV28 to TRBJ1-4, with D perhaps matching TRBD1 (5 bases). Germline CDR1 MDHEN, CDR2 SYDVKM. The length of the CDR3 is 14 residues. V was pared by 7 bases and J by 3 bases, with 12 bases between. The CDR3 reads CASTSWGANEKLFF. The CDR3 nucleotides are TGTGCCAGCACCTCCTGGGGGGCTAATGAAAAACTGTTTTTT.

V gene TRBV20-1 combines with J gene TRBJ2-3; D might be TRBD1 (6 bases). The CDR3 covers 18 residues. V was shortened by 6 bases and J by 1 base, with 26 bases between the two germline ends. Germline loops: CDR1 DFQATT, CDR2 SNEGSKA (reference sequence). This chain's CDR3 is CSARILGGGTGGTDTQYF. In DNA form, the CDR3 reads TGCAGTGCCCGAATTCTTGGGGGCGGAACGGGTGGCACAGATACGCAGTATTTT.

Ten or more counts support this clonotype. The CDR3 DNA follows: TGCGCCAGCAGCGCCGACGGGACTAGCTTCTATGAGCAGTTCTTC. Translated: CASSADGTSFYEQFF. The V call is TRBV5-1, the J call TRBJ2-1, with 9 bases fitting TRBD2. This CDR3 has 15 residues. Per germline, CDR1 SGHRS and CDR2 YFSETQ. After removal of 4 bases from V and 8 bases from J, the junction contained 10 bases not matched to a gene.